This T cell receptor (beta chain) was observed in a study of Ad26.COV2.S vaccination and SARS-CoV-2 variants (TCRdb year 2021). About the investigation overall: Vaccine-arm donors were drawn from COV1001, a multicentre, randomized, double-blind, placebo-controlled phase I-IIa trial of Ad26.COV2.S in healthy adults. Ad26.COV2.S was given intramuscularly at 5x10^10 or 1x10^11 viral particles, as a single shot or as two shots 56 days apart. The specificity and breadth of SARS-CoV-2-reactive T cell receptors after Ad26.COV2.S vaccination were assessed by TCRbeta repertoire sequencing. The TCR-sequenced set comprised about 32 samples: some 20 Ad26.COV2.S vaccine recipients, 5 placebo recipients and 8 SARS-CoV-2 convalescent individuals. Trial participants were randomized into five groups of five: low-dose or high-dose Ad26.COV2.S given once or twice, or placebo on both occasions. Throughout the experiments and outcome assessment, investigators stayed blinded to trial group allocation.

The CDR3 contains 13 residues, cysteine and phenylalanine counted. Only the CDR3 part of the read is kept: 39 bases, read in frame from the first base. CDR1 and CDR2 are drawn from the germline V gene: SGHVS, FQNEAQ. V was cut back by 3 bases and J by 4 bases, leaving a gap of 9 bases between them. Concerning this clone itself: Its antigen is unknown. Base qualities are not at hand, and no much larger clone is one base apart.

The treatment or condition label, read with the paper, signifies: some 20 received Ad26.COV2.S at low or high dose, single or two shots; 5 received placebo; per-sample allocation not given. Repertoires of vaccine and placebo recipients were sequenced from samples collected on day 63 after the first injection. Between 29 July and 7 August 2020, Cohort 1b enrolled around 25 adults aged 18-55 years at one site in Boston, USA. Ad26.COV2.S was a replication-incompetent adenovirus type 26 vector that expressed a prefusion-stabilized SARS-CoV-2 spike protein derived from the original Wuhan strain. What the work shows at the level of the full study, not this receptor alone: Vaccine and placebo recipients had similar non-spike TCR breadth, a finding consistent with the vaccine containing only spike. The authors noted that the TCR breadth and depth analyses may have underestimated total T cell responses. After vaccination, spike-specific CD8+ and CD4+ T cell responses were reported to show substantial breadth. Spike-specific TCR breadth was higher in Ad26.COV2.S recipients than in placebo recipients (P = 0.0014). Comparing responses between vaccine doses or regimens was not something the study was powered to do.

The immunoSEQ Assay was used to sequence TCRbeta CDR3 regions. After extraction, genomic DNA underwent amplification by bias-controlled multiplex PCR, followed by high-throughput sequencing. The paper's data handling went like this. Collapsing and filtering of sequences were performed to quantify the absolute abundance of each unique TCRbeta CDR3 region. T cell fraction was estimated by normalizing TCRbeta template counts to usable DNA, which was measured by amplifying reference genes present in all nucleated cells. Repertoire TCRs were annotated as SARS-CoV-2-specific by exact matching of V gene, CDR3 amino acid sequence and J gene to a known reactive TCR set. The reference SARS-CoV-2 TCR set was derived from MIRA and filtered for enrichment in COVID-19-positive ImmuneCODE repertoires, a step that removed public or cross-reactive TCRs. Drawing on the MIRA antigens, annotated TCRs were analysed further at the level of specific ORF or position within ORF. Breadth was defined as the number of annotated unique rearrangements divided by the total number of unique productive rearrangements, and depth was defined as the summed frequency of the annotated unique rearrangements. TCR breadth was compared between groups using two-sided Wilcoxon rank-sum tests. This is the immuneACCESS table as TCRdb keeps it, with only in-frame sequences that have V and J called. A part of the clones is gone; compared with another copy, unresolved V genes explain less than half, and the rest is unexplained. The V and J calls and clone size are taken from that table; D and trimming were inferred from the DNA. The table for this sample lists some 300,000 clones; 85% of them were counted only once. The top ten hold 2% to 2.5% of the sample.

The specimen comprised peripheral blood, sampled in a trial of Ad26.COV2.S vaccine versus placebo. Recombination linked TRBV7-8 to TRBJ1-2, with no D gene named confidently. The origin of this receptor is a person aged 18-60 years who received the Ad26.COV2.S COVID-19 vaccine or a placebo. The nucleotides read TGTGCCAGCAGCTTTGACGCAGGCTATGGCTACACCTTC. It codes for CASSFDAGYGYTF.